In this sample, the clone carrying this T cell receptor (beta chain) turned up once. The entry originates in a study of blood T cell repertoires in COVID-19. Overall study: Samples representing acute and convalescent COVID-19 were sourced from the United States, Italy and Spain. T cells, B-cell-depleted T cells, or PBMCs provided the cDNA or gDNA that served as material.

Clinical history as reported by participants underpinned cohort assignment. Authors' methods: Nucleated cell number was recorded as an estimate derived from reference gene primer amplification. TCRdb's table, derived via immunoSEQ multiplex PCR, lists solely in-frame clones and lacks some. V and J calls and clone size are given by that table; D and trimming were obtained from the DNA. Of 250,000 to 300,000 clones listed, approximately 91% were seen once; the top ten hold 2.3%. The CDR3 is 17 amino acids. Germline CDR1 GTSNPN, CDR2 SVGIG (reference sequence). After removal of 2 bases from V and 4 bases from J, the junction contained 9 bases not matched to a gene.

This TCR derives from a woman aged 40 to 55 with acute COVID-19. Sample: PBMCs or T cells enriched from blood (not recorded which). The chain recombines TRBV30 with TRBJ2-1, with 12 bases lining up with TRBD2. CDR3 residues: CAWSKDRTSGVYNEQFF. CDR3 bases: TGTGCCTGGAGTAAAGATCGGACTAGCGGGGTTTACAATGAGCAGTTCTTC.